This is a list of T cell receptor beta chains from one sample in a study of Graves' ophthalmopathy and Graves' hyperthyroidism. TCRdb reprocessed the multiplex PCR reads with MiXCR, giving one entry per CDR3 protein. The profile shows about 210,000 distinct CDR3 sequences, roughly 29% of them singletons. Sequenced material: peripheral blood. The source is a man aged 45 to 65 with Graves' ophthalmopathy. Each CDR3 is given with its conserved first and last residue. Fields, in order: D gene, J gene, V gene, clone size, CDR3 protein, CDR3 DNA. D genes are given only for firm matches. Some rows have no size entry. The others give once, few or many, or a class for an expanded clone.

>-|TRBJ2-5|TRBV6-2/TRBV6-3|many
CASSYSKRRQETQYF
TGTGCCAGCAGTTACTCGAAGCGGAGACAAGAGACCCAGTACTTC
>-|TRBJ2-2|TRBV10-3|many
CAISALRDGNTGELFF
TGTGCCATCAGTGCTCTCCGGGACGGGAACACCGGGGAGCTGTTTTTT
>-|TRBJ2-7|TRBV6-2/TRBV6-3|-
CASSYRASYEQYF
TGTGCCAGCAGCTACAGGGCAAGCTACGAGCAGTACTTC
>-|TRBJ2-2|TRBV11-2|many
CASSYLPPGLTGELFF
TGTGCCAGCAGCTATTTACCCCCAGGGCTTACCGGGGAGCTGTTTTTT
>TRBD1|TRBJ1-5|TRBV2|many
CASTGQALSNQPQHF
TGTGCCAGTACGGGACAGGCTCTTAGCAATCAGCCCCAGCATTTT
>-|TRBJ2-3|TRBV5-4|many
CASSLVPGASDTQYF
TGTGCCAGCAGCTTGGTCCCAGGGGCTAGCGATACGCAGTATTTT
>-|TRBJ2-7|TRBV24-1|-
CATQDGTLYEQYF
TGTGCCACCCAGGACGGAACTCTCTACGAGCAGTACTTC
>-|TRBJ2-5|TRBV30|many
CAWSVLQGTQETQYF
TGTGCCTGGAGTGTACTCCAGGGAACCCAAGAGACCCAGTACTTC
>TRBD1|TRBJ2-7|TRBV10-3|many
CAISSTGLTYEQYF
TGTGCCATCAGTTCGACAGGGCTGACCTACGAGCAGTACTTC
>-|TRBJ2-7|TRBV7-6|many
CASSPGEAGEQYF
TGTGCCAGCAGCCCAGGGGAGGCTGGCGAGCAGTACTTC
>TRBD2|TRBJ2-7|TRBV6-5|-
CASSYQGLAGVDEQYF
TGTGCCAGCAGTTACCAGGGACTAGCGGGAGTGGACGAGCAGTACTTC
>TRBD2|TRBJ2-7|TRBV2|many
CASSRGRTSGSGAYEQYF
TGTGCCAGCAGCCGAGGTAGGACTAGCGGGAGTGGGGCCTACGAGCAGTACTTC
>TRBD2|TRBJ2-5|TRBV24-1|many
CATSPGTNQETQYF
TGTGCCACCAGCCCCGGGACTAACCAAGAGACCCAGTACTTC
>TRBD1|TRBJ2-7|TRBV7-2|-
CASSSTGPPEQYF
TGTGCCAGCAGCTCGACAGGGCCACCCGAGCAGTACTTC
>-|TRBJ2-4|TRBV19|many
CASSIASAPRFF
TGTGCCAGTAGTATCGCTAGCGCCCCCAGGTTCTTC
>TRBD2|TRBJ2-5|TRBV2|-
CASSDWGGAQETQYF
TGTGCCAGCAGTGATTGGGGAGGGGCCCAAGAGACCCAGTACTTC
>-|TRBJ2-2|TRBV12-3/TRBV12-4|many
CASSPGVGELFF
TGTGCCAGCAGCCCAGGGGTCGGGGAGCTGTTTTTT
>-|TRBJ2-2|TRBV5-1|many
CASVKDSTGELFF
TGCGCCAGCGTGAAAGACTCCACCGGGGAGCTGTTTTTT
>-|TRBJ1-2|TRBV4-2|many
CASSQESRPLYGYTF
TGTGCCAGCAGCCAAGAGTCTCGGCCCCTCTATGGCTACACCTTC
>-|TRBJ2-5|TRBV12-3/TRBV12-4|-
CASSSRDTRYQETQYF
TGTGCCAGCAGTTCCAGGGACACGCGGTACCAAGAGACCCAGTACTTC
>-|TRBJ1-5|TRBV20-1|many
CSARDPSGDAGNQPQHF
TGCAGTGCTAGAGATCCCTCGGGAGACGCCGGCAATCAGCCCCAGCATTTT
>-|TRBJ1-1|TRBV6-2/TRBV6-3|-
CASRELGESEAFF
TGTGCCAGCAGGGAACTGGGCGAGAGTGAAGCTTTCTTT
>TRBD2|TRBJ2-7|TRBV6-1|once
CASVSSGVTYEQYF
TGTGCCAGCGTATCTAGCGGGGTGACCTACGAGCAGTACTTC
>TRBD2|TRBJ2-7|TRBV4-1|many
CASSPHSEGTTYEQYF
TGCGCCAGCAGCCCCCACTCAGAGGGGACTACCTACGAGCAGTACTTC
>TRBD2|TRBJ2-7|TRBV5-1|-
CASSPRTSGSTYEQYF
TGCGCCAGCAGCCCCCGGACTAGCGGGAGCACTTACGAGCAGTACTTC
>-|TRBJ1-1|TRBV12-3/TRBV12-4|many
CASSQARVAEAFF
TGTGCCAGCAGTCAGGCCCGGGTCGCTGAAGCTTTCTTT
>-|TRBJ1-6|TRBV6-4|many
CASSEQGNSPLHF
TGTGCCAGCAGTGAACAGGGTAATTCACCCCTCCACTTT
>-|TRBJ2-7|TRBV11-2|many
CASSLEGIRSYEQYF
TGTGCCAGCAGCTTGGAGGGGATCCGCTCCTACGAGCAGTACTTC
>-|TRBJ1-5|TRBV30|few
CAWSVTPNQPQHF
TGTGCCTGGAGTGTAACTCCCAATCAGCCCCAGCATTTT
>-|TRBJ1-2|TRBV11-2|-
CASGPLGTYGYTF
TGTGCCAGCGGGCCGCTAGGGACCTATGGCTACACCTTC
>-|TRBJ1-1|TRBV10-3|many
CAISESGATEAFF
TGTGCCATCAGTGAGTCGGGGGCCACTGAAGCTTTCTTT
>TRBD1|TRBJ2-7|TRBV29-1|many
CSVGTGEIYEQYF
TGCAGCGTTGGGACAGGCGAGATTTACGAGCAGTACTTC
>TRBD1|TRBJ1-5|TRBV29-1|many
CSVGTGHNQPQHF
TGCAGCGTTGGGACAGGGCACAATCAGCCCCAGCATTTT
>-|TRBJ2-7|TRBV12-3/TRBV12-4|many
CASSFFPGGSREQYF
TGTGCCAGCAGTTTCTTCCCCGGGGGCTCGCGCGAGCAGTACTTC
>TRBD1|TRBJ2-4|TRBV5-1|many
CASSLNPGGPGYF
TGCGCCAGCAGCTTAAACCCAGGGGGCCCGGGGTACTTC
>-|TRBJ2-7|TRBV4-1|many
CASSQETASYEQYF
TGCGCCAGCAGCCAAGAAACAGCGAGCTACGAGCAGTACTTC
>-|TRBJ2-7|TRBV7-2|many
CASSPSGIPTYEQYF
TGTGCCAGCAGCCCGAGCGGAATTCCGACCTACGAGCAGTACTTC
>-|TRBJ2-5|TRBV2|-
CASSRDWEYF
TGTGCCAGCAGCCGGGACTGGGAGTACTTC
>-|TRBJ2-2|TRBV30|many
CAWSRTAGSGELFF
TGTGCCTGGAGCCGGACAGCGGGATCCGGGGAGCTGTTTTTT
>TRBD2|TRBJ2-7|TRBV11-3|many
CASSLEAGRPYEQYF
TGTGCCAGCAGCTTAGAAGCGGGGAGACCCTACGAGCAGTACTTC
>-|TRBJ2-2|TRBV20-1|many
CSAREGAYNTGELFF
TGCAGTGCTAGAGAGGGGGCCTACAACACCGGGGAGCTGTTTTTT